This T cell receptor beta chain is drawn from a study of cytomegalovirus exposure and HLA in healthy donors. 13 Jbeta primers and 60 Vbeta primers were used for the PCR. Method: immunoSEQ multiplex PCR; TCRdb's copy keeps in-frame clones and lacks some. The sample lists about 140,000 clones, roughly four fifths occurring once. Germline CDR1 and CDR2: GTSNPN and SVGIG (reference sequence). V was clipped by 4 bases and J by 7 bases; unmatched bases: 11. The CDR3 covers 15 residues. The specimen was PBMCs. The rearrangement links TRBV30 to TRBJ2-7; TRBD2 agrees at 12 bases. The receptor was isolated from a human donor in good health. DNA of the CDR3: TGTGCCTGGACTCCCAGGCTAGCGGGAGGGCGAGAGCAGTACTTC. This gives the protein CAWTPRLAGGREQYF.